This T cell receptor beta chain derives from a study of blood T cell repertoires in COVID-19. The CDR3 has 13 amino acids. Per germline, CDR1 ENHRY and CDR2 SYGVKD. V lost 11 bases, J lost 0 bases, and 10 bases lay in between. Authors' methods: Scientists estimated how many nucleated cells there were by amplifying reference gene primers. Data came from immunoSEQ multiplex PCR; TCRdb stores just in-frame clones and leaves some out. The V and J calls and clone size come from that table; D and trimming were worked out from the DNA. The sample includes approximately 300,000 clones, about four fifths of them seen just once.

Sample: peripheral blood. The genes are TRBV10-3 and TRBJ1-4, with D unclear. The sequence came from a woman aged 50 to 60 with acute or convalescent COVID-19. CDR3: CAAASATNEKLFF. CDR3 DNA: TGTGCCGCGGCCTCCGCAACTAATGAAAAACTGTTTTTT.